This T cell receptor beta chain is drawn from a study of blood T cell repertoires in COVID-19. On the study more broadly: Samples taken during acute and convalescent COVID-19 were collected in the United States, Italy and Spain. Sources were T cells, B-cell-depleted T cells, or PBMCs; the material itself was cDNA or gDNA.

Authors' data handling: Using reference gene primer amplification, nucleated cell counts were estimated. Sequencing was performed with immunoSEQ multiplex PCR; in TCRdb, only in-frame clones are kept and a portion is missing. V, J and clone size are those of that table, while D and trimming were read from the DNA. The data show 40,000 or so clones, with around 85% seen just once and under 5% held by the top ten. The sequence came from a man aged 50 to 59 with active COVID-19. Sequencing was done on a sample of peripheral blood.

Here the CDR3 reads CASRNLGGQKLFF. As DNA, the CDR3 is TGTGCCAGCAGAAATTTGGGGGGACAAAAACTGTTTTTT. The V call is TRBV5-5, the J call TRBJ1-4; D may be TRBD1 (5 bases). V lost 5 bases to trimming and J lost 9 bases, with 14 bases between them. Germline CDR1 is SGHKS and CDR2 is YYEKEE (reference sequence). This CDR3 has 13 amino acids.